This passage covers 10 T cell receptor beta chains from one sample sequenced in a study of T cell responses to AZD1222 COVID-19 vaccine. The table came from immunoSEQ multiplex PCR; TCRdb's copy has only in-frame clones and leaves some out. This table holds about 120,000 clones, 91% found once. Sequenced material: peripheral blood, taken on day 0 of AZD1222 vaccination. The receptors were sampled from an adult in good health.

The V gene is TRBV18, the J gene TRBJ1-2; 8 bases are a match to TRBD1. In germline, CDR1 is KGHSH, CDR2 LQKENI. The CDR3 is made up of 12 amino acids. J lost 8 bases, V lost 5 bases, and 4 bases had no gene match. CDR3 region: CASSSDRAGYTF. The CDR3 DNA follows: TGTGCCAGCTCATCGGACAGGGCCGGCTACACCTTC. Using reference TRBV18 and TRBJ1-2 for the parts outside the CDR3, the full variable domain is NAGVMQNPRHLVRRRGQEARLRCSPMKGHSHVYWYRQLPEEGLKFMVYLQKENIIDESGMPKERFSAEFPKEGPSILRIQQVVRGDSAAYFCASSSDRAGYTFGSGTRLTVV.

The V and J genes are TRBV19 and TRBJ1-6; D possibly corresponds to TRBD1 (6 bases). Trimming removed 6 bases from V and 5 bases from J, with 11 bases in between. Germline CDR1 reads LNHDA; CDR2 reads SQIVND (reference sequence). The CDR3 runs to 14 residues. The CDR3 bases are TGTGCCAGTAGGGGCAGGGGTGATAATTCACCCCTCCACTTT. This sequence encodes CASRGRGDNSPLHF.

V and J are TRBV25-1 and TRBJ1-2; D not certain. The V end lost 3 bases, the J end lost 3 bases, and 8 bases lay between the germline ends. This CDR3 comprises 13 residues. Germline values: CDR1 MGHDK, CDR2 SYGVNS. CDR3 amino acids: CASSETLHYGYTF. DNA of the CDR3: TGTGCCAGCAGTGAGACCCTCCACTATGGCTACACCTTC.

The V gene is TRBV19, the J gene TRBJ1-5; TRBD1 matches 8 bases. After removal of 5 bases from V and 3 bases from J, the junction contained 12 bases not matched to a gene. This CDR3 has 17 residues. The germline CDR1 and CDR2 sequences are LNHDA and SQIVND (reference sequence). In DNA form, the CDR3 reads TGTGCCAGTAGTTCTGTGGCAGGGGGCTCCAACAATCAGCCCCAGCATTTT. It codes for CASSSVAGGSNNQPQHF.

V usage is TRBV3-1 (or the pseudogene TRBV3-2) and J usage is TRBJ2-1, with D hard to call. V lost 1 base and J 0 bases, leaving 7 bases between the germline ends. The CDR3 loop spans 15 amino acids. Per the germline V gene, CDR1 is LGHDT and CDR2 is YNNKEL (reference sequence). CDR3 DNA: TGTGCCAGCAGCCAAGTAATAGGCTCCTACAATGAGCAGTTCTTC. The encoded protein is CASSQVIGSYNEQFF.

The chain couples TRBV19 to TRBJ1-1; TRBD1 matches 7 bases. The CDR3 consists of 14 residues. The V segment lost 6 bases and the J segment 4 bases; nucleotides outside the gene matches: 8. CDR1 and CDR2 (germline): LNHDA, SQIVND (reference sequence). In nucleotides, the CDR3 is TGTGCCAGTAGGGCGAAGGGGGCTGTCACTGAAGCTTTCTTT. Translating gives CASRAKGAVTEAFF.

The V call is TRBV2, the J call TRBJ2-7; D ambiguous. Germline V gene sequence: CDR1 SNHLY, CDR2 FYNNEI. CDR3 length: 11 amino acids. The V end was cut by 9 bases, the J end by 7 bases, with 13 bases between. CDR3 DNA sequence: TGTGCCAGTTTGTCGTTGGGTGAGCAGTACTTC. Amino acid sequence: CASLSLGEQYF.

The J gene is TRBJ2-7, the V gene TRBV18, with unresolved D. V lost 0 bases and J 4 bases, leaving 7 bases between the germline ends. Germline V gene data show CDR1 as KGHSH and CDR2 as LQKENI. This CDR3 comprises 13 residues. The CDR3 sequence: CASSPPEEYEQYF. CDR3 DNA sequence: TGTGCCAGCTCACCACCCGAGGAATACGAGCAGTACTTC. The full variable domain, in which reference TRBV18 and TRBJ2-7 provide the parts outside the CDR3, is NAGVMQNPRHLVRRRGQEARLRCSPMKGHSHVYWYRQLPEEGLKFMVYLQKENIIDESGMPKERFSAEFPKEGPSILRIQQVVRGDSAAYFCASSPPEEYEQYFGPGTRLTVT.

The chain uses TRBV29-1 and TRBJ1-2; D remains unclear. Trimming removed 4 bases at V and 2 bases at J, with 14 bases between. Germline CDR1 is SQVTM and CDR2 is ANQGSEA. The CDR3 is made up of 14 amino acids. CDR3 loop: CSVAPPINNYGYTF. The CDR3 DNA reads TGCAGCGTTGCCCCTCCCATTAACAACTATGGCTACACCTTC.

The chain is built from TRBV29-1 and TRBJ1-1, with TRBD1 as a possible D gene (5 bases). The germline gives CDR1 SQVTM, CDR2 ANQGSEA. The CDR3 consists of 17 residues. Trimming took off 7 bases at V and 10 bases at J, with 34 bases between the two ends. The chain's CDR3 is CSGEMTEKRTHNVRAFF. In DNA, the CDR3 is TGCAGCGGGGAGATGACGGAGAAGCGGACACACAATGTGAGAGCTTTCTTT. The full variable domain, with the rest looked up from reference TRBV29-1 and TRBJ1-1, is SAVISQKPSRDICQRGTSLTIQCQVDSQVTMMFWYRQQPGQSLTLIATANQGSEATYESGFVIDKFPISRPNLTFSTLTVSNMSPEDSSIYLCSGEMTEKRTHNVRAFFGQGTRLTVV.